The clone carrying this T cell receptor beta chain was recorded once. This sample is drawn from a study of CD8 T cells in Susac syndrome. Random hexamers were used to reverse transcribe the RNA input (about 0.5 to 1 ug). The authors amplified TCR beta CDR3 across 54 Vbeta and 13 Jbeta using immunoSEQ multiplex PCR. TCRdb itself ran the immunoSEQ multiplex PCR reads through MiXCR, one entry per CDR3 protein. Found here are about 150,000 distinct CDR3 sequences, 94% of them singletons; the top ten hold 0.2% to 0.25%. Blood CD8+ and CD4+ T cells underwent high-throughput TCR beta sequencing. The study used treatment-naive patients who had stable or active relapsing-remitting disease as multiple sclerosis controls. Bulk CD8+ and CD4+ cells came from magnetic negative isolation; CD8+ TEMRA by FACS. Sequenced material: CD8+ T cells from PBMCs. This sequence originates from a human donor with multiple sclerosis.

In DNA, the CDR3 is TGTGCCAGCAGCCCATCACGAGGGGAGGGGGCCAACGTCCTGACTTTC. This codes for CASSPSRGEGANVLTF. This chain connects TRBV3-1 to TRBJ2-6; D may correspond to TRBD1 or TRBD2 (5 bases each). CDR3 length: 16 amino acids. The germline V and J ends were trimmed by 4 bases and 4 bases, with 14 bases remaining between them. Germline values: CDR1 LGHDT, CDR2 YNNKEL (reference sequence). Based on the CDR3 plus reference TRBV3-1 and TRBJ2-6, the full variable domain is DTAVSQTPKYLVTQMGNDKSIKCEQNLGHDTMYWYKQDSKKFLKIMFSYNNKELIINETVPNRFSPKSPDKAHLNLHINSLELGDSAVYFCASSPSRGEGANVLTFGAGSRLTVL.